This T cell receptor (beta chain) was captured by sequencing in a study of cytomegalovirus exposure and HLA in healthy donors. Trimming cost V 4 bases and J 5 bases; bases outside gene matches: 13. There are 17 residues in the CDR3. Germline V gives CDR1 SGDLS, CDR2 YYNGEE. Nominal health characterized the donors when sampled, though unrecorded immune exposures were likely. As concerns this clone: Its specificity is not known.

It was with 60 Vbeta and 13 Jbeta primers that the PCR ran. Sequencing used immunoSEQ multiplex PCR; TCRdb keeps in-frame clones, though not all of them. The sample includes over 65,000 clones, approximately 77% of them seen just once. Overall study results and limits: In a later analysis, the majority of CMV-associated beta chains seemingly showed HLA restriction. An analysis was carried out at a later point. It showed that HLA-associated TCR beta chains were more clonally expanded than equally common non-associated chains. TRBV6-2, TRBV6-3 and some other V segments were excluded as indistinguishable.

The specimen sequenced was PBMCs. The origin of this receptor is a woman aged 25 to 45 in good health and CMV-seropositive. The chain couples TRBV9 to TRBJ2-1, with TRBD2 matching over 9 bases. The CDR3 DNA reads TGTGCCAGCAGCAAGACCTGGGGACTAGCCTCTAACAATGAGCAGTTCTTC. Protein product: CASSKTWGLASNNEQFF.